This T cell receptor (beta chain) was profiled in a study of monozygotic twins with inflammatory bowel disease. TCRdb reprocessed the 5' RACE reads and reports one entry per CDR3 protein, with no DNA. The listing contains approximately 340,000 distinct CDR3 sequences. Germline V CDR1 and CDR2: MDHEN, SYDVKM. The CDR3 runs to 12 residues. As concerns this clonotype: The antigen remains undetermined.

General study points: Among IBD patients, TCRbeta diversity (inverse Simpson) was lower than in healthy co-twins.

The V gene is TRBV28, the J gene TRBJ1-1. The clonotype comes from a human donor with ulcerative colitis or Crohn's disease, or a healthy co-twin of an affected twin (not recorded which). The sequenced sample was blood. The CDR3 region is CACLGPSSEAFF.